These 14 T cell receptor beta chains share one sample of origin, sequenced in a study of identical twins. From the 5' RACE reads, TCRdb called clonotypes with MiXCR, one entry per CDR3 protein. Of a few hundred thousand distinct CDR3 sequences detected, roughly an eighth appear once; the ten largest clones hold around 0.98%. The sample also formed part of further work on yellow fever vaccine responses in identical twins.

Sequencing was done on a sample of CD4+ T cells sorted from blood. These receptor sequences come from a woman aged 18-29 years in good health.

This chain links TRBV10-1 with TRBJ2-7; TRBD2 aligns across 13 bases. The CDR3 spans 22 residues. V shed 4 bases and J 2 bases; nucleotides not matched to a gene: 23. From germline, CDR1 is WNHNN and CDR2 SYGVQD (reference sequence). The CDR3 sequence: CASSAARPWGLAGPLSPYEQYF. The CDR3 bases are TGCGCCAGCAGTGCAGCCCGCCCCTGGGGACTAGCGGGACCCCTGTCCCCCTACGAGCAGTACTTC.

This clonotype occurred a few times. In nucleotides, the CDR3 is TGTGCCAGCCACTCACCCGGGACAGGGACCTACGAGCAGTACTTC. This codes for CASHSPGTGTYEQYF. The chain employs TRBV6-1 and TRBJ2-7; 9 bases are shared with TRBD1. Germline V gene data show CDR1 as MNHNS and CDR2 as SASEGT. The trim removed 8 bases at V and 2 bases at J, leaving 10 bases unmatched. CDR3 length: 15 amino acids.

The V call is TRBV20-1, the J call TRBJ2-2, with a possible D match to TRBD1 (6 bases). The length of the CDR3 is 14 residues. Germline CDR1 DFQATT, CDR2 SNEGSKA (reference sequence). Trimming left V 5 bases short and J 1 base short, with 11 bases between. The CDR3 is CSAPGHQNTGELFF. The CDR3 region has the DNA TGCAGTGCTCCGGGACACCAGAACACCGGGGAGCTGTTTTTT.

V gene TRBV5-1 combines with J gene TRBJ2-2, with 11 bases that match TRBD1. The V gene end was trimmed by 4 bases and the J gene end by 6 bases; junction bases not matched to a gene: 5. From germline, CDR1 is SGHRS and CDR2 YFSETQ. The CDR3 length is 15 residues. CDR3 protein: CASSRTGGSAGELFF. The CDR3 nucleotides read TGCGCCAGCAGCAGGACAGGGGGCTCGGCCGGGGAGCTGTTTTTT.

The chain combines TRBV28 with TRBJ2-3, with 7 bases aligning to TRBD1. The CDR3 totals 14 residues. Germline assignment: CDR1 MDHEN and CDR2 SYDVKM. The V gene end was trimmed by 5 bases and the J gene end by 0 bases; junction bases not matched to a gene: 2. The chain's CDR3 is CASSGTVSTDTQYF. CDR3 DNA: TGTGCCAGCAGTGGGACAGTGAGCACAGATACGCAGTATTTT.

This clonotype was picked up a small number of times. J is TRBJ2-1 and V is TRBV7-2; D could derive from TRBD1 or TRBD2 (5 bases each). Trimming pared 4 bases from V and 6 bases from J, leaving 19 bases between. CDR3 length: 16 residues. Germline values: CDR1 SGHTA, CDR2 FQGNSA. The CDR3 region has the DNA TGTGCCAGCAGCTCCCCCCTCCGGGGCCCCTTCAATGAGCAGTTCTTC. It translates to CASSSPLRGPFNEQFF.

This clonotype was picked up a small number of times. The chain recombines TRBV12-5 with TRBJ2-1, with no clear D. The V end was cut by 1 base, the J end by 4 bases, with 2 bases between. This CDR3 spans 12 amino acids. Germline CDR1 LGHNT, CDR2 FRNRAP. DNA for the CDR3: TGTGCTAGTGGTTTGGGTTACAATGAGCAGTTCTTC. This sequence encodes CASGLGYNEQFF.

The J gene is TRBJ2-7, the V gene TRBV27, with unresolved D. V shed 2 bases and J shed 2 bases, with 7 bases lying between them. Germline assignment: CDR1 MNHEY and CDR2 SMNVEV (reference sequence). The CDR3 is 13 residues long. The CDR3 DNA follows: TGTGCCAGCAGTTTAGTACCAACCTACGAGCAGTACTTC. Amino acids: CASSLVPTYEQYF.

V is TRBV9 and J is TRBJ2-3; 8 nucleotides agree with TRBD2. V lost 0 bases and J lost 2; bases outside the gene matches: 11. The CDR3 totals 18 residues. Germline V CDR1 and CDR2: SGDLS, YYNGEE. Here the CDR3 reads CASSVALGLGTTTDTQYF. The CDR3 coding sequence is TGTGCCAGCAGCGTAGCTTTGGGACTAGGGACTACCACAGATACGCAGTATTTT.

This clonotype has a handful of counts. The V gene is TRBV5-1, the J gene TRBJ2-1, with D maybe TRBD2 (6 bases). Trimming stripped 4 bases from V and 6 bases from J, with 20 bases between. The CDR3 extends over 16 amino acids. Germline values: CDR1 SGHRS, CDR2 YFSETQ. The CDR3 protein is CASSLEIGRLGNEQFF. The CDR3 DNA reads as TGCGCCAGCAGCCTGGAAATCGGGAGATTGGGCAATGAGCAGTTCTTC.

This clonotype was seen a few times. The V call is TRBV7-8, the J call TRBJ1-2, with D unresolved. In germline, CDR1 is SGHVS, CDR2 FQNEAQ. V was shortened by 0 bases and J by 5 bases, with 7 bases between the two germline ends. The CDR3 contains 13 residues. The CDR3 region has the DNA TGTGCCAGCAGCTTAGCGGTCGGGTATGGCTACACCTTC. Its translation is CASSLAVGYGYTF.

In its sample, this clonotype was seen a few times. The chain recombines TRBV6-1 with TRBJ2-7; D remains ambiguous. The CDR3 totals 16 residues. The V gene's germline CDR1 is MNHNS and CDR2 SASEGT. Trimming removed 5 bases from V and 6 bases from J, with 23 bases in between. CDR3 nucleotides: TGTGCCAGCAGTACCCCCCTCCGAGGTAAAGGCTCCGAGCAGTACTTC. It encodes CASSTPLRGKGSEQYF.

A few counts support this clonotype. The chain combines TRBV20-1 with TRBJ2-7; tentative D call: TRBD2 (5 bases). CDR3 length: 15 amino acids. The germline CDR1 and CDR2 sequences are DFQATT and SNEGSKA (reference sequence). V lost 5 bases and J 0 bases, leaving 17 bases between the germline ends. As DNA, the CDR3 is TGCAGTGCTCCTGAGCGGTTTTCCCGCTCCTACGAGCAGTACTTC. Its protein product is CSAPERFSRSYEQYF.

This clonotype appeared many times. The chain uses TRBV12-3 or TRBV12-4 and TRBJ2-7; D gene unclear. The CDR3 is 12 residues long. V was shortened by 1 base and J by 6 bases, with 7 bases between the two germline ends. The DNA for the CDR3 is TGTGCCAGCAGTTTAGGTGTCCCCGAGCAGTACTTC. Protein product: CASSLGVPEQYF.